There are a few counts of the clone carrying this T cell receptor (beta chain). Distinct nucleotide sequences in the sample also encode this CDR3. The data were obtained in a study of control samples from healthy donors and cancer patients. Sequencing used immunoSEQ multiplex PCR; TCRdb keeps in-frame clones, though not all of them. Of 100,000 or so clones in the sample, around 80% are singletons; the top ten hold approximately 9.8%. This CDR3 is built from 11 residues. Germline V lookup: CDR1 SNHLY, CDR2 FYNNEI. V dropped 7 bases and J dropped 7 bases, with 8 bases sitting between them. The chain joins TRBV2 to TRBJ2-1; D remains ambiguous. The sequenced sample consisted of blood. The clonotype was recovered from a woman in her sixties or seventies in good health. The CDR3 DNA is TGTGCCAGCAAAGGACCGAATGAGCAGTTCTTC. This gives the protein CASKGPNEQFF.